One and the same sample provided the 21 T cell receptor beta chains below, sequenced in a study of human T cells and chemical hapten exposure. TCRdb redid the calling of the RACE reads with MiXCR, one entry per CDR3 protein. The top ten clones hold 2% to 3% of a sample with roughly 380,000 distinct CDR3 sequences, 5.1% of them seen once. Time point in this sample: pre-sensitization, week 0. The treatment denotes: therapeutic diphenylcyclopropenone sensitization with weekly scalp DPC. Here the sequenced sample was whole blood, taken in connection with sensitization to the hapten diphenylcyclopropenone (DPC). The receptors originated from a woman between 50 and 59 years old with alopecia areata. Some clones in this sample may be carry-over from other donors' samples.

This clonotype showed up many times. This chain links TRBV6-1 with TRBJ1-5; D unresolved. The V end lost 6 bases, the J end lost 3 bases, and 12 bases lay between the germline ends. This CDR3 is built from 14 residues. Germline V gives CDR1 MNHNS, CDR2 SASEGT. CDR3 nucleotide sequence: TGTGCCAGCAGGACGACACGAGACAATCAGCCCCAGCATTTT. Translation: CASRTTRDNQPQHF.

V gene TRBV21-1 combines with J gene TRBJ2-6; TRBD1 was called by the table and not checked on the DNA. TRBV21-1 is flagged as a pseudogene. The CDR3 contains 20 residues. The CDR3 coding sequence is TGTGCCAGCAGCAGGACAGGGGCCCAGTCCCAGAGCTCTGGGGCCAACGTCCTGACTTTC. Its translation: CASSRTGAQSQSSGANVLTF.

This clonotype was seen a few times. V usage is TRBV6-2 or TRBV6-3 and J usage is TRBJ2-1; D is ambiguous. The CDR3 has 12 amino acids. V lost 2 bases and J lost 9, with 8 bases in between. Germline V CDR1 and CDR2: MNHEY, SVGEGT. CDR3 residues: CASSYGLTEQFF. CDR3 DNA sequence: TGTGCCAGCAGTTACGGTCTAACTGAGCAGTTCTTC.

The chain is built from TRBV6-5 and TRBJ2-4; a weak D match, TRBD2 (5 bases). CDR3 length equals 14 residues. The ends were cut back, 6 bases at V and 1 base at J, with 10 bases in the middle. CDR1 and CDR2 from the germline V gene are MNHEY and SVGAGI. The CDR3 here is CASREGQAKNIQYF. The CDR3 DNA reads TGTGCCAGCAGAGAGGGCCAGGCCAAAAACATTCAGTACTTC.

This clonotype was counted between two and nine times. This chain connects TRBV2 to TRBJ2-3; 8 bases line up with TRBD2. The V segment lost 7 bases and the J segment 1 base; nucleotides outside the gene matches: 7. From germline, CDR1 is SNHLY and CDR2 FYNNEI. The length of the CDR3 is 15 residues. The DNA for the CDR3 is TGTGCCAGCACCGAGGGCGGGAGGCGCACAGATACGCAGTATTTT. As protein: CASTEGGRRTDTQYF. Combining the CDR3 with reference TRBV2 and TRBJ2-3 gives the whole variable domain EPEVTQTPSHQVTQMGQEVILRCVPISNHLYFYWYRQILGQKVEFLVSFYNNEISEKSEIFDDQFSVERPDGSNFTLKIRSTKLEDSAMYFCASTEGGRRTDTQYFGPGTRLTVL.

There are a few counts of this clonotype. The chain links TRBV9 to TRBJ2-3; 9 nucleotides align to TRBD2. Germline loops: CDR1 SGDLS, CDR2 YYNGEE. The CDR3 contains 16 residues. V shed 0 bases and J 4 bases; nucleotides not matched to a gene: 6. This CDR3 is CASSVVVSGSSDTQYF. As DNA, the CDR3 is TGTGCCAGCAGCGTAGTCGTTAGCGGGAGCTCAGATACGCAGTATTTT.

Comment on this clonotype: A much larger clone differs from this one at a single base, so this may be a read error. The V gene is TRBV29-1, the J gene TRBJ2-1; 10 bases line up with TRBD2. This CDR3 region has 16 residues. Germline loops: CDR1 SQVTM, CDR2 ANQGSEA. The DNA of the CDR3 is TGCAGCGTTGAAGTTGGAGCGGGGGGGCCTGAGAATGAGCAGATCTTC. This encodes CSVEVGAGGPENEQIF.

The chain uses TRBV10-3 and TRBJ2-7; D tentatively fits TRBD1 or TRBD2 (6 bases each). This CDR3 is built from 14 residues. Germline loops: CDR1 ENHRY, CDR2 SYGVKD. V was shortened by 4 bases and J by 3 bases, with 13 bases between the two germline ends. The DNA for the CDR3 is TGTGCCATCAGTGCAGGAGGGGGTCTCTACGAGCAGTACTTC. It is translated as CAISAGGGLYEQYF.

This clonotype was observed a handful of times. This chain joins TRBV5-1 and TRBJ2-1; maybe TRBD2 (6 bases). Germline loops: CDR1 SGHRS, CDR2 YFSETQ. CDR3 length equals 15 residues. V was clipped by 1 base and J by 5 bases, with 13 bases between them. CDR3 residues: CASSLFSGNDNEQFF. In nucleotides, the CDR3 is TGCGCCAGCAGCTTGTTTAGCGGCAACGACAATGAGCAGTTCTTC.

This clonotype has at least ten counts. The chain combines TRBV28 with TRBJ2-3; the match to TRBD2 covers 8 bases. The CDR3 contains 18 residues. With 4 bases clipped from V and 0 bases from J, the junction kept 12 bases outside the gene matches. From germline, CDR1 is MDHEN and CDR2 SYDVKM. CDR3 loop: CASSSPQGGRFSTDTQYF. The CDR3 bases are TGTGCCAGCAGTTCCCCCCAAGGCGGGAGGTTCAGCACAGATACGCAGTATTTT.

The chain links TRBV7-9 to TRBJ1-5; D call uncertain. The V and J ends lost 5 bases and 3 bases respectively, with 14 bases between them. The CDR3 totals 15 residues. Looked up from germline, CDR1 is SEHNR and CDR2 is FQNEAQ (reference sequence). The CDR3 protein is CASSRGSGINQPQHF. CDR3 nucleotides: TGTGCCAGCAGCCGGGGATCAGGTATCAATCAGCCCCAGCATTTT. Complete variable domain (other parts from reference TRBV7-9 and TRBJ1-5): DTGVSQNPRHKITKRGQNVTFRCDPISEHNRLYWYRQTLGQGPEFLTYFQNEAQLEKSRLLSDRFSAERPKGSFSTLEIQRTEQGDSAMYLCASSRGSGINQPQHFGDGTRLSIL.

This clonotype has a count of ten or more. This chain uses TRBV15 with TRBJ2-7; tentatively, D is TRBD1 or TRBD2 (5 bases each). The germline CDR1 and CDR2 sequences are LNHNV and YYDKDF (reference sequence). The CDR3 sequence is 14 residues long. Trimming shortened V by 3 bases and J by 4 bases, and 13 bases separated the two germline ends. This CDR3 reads CATSSGADSYEQYF. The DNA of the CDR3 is TGTGCCACCAGCAGCGGGGCCGACAGTTACGAGCAGTACTTC. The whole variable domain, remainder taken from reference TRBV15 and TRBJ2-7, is DAMVIQNPRYQVTQFGKPVTLSCSQTLNHNVMYWYQQKSSQAPKLLFHYYDKDFNNEADTPDNFQSRRPNTSFCFLDIRSPGLGDTAMYLCATSSGADSYEQYFGPGTRLTVT.

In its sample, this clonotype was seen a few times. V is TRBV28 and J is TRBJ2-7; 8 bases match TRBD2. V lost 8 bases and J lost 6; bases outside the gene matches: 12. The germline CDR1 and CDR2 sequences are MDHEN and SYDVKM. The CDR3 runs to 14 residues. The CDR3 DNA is TGTGCCAGCGGATTAGCGGGGCTTCCCCCCGAGCAGTACTTC. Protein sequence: CASGLAGLPPEQYF.

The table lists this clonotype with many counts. The CDR3, as DNA: TGTGCCAGCAGTCAGGGACAGGGGTTTGCCGATACGCAGTATTTT. It codes for CASSQGQGFADTQYF. The chain carries TRBV5-8 and TRBJ2-3; 10 bases align to TRBD1. Germline V lookup: CDR1 SGHTS, CDR2 YDEGEE. Trimming took 5 bases from V and 6 from J; bases not matched to a gene: 9. The CDR3 has 15 residues. Full variable domain (remainder filled in from reference TRBV5-8 and TRBJ2-3): EAGVTQSPTHLIKTRGQQATLRCSPISGHTSVYWYQQALGLGLQFLLWYDEGEERNRGNFPPRFSGRQFPNYSSELNVNALELEDSALYLCASSQGQGFADTQYFGPGTRLTVL.

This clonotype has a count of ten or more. CDR3 nucleotides: TGTGCCAGCAGTTTAACGGTTACCGGGGAGCTGTTTTTT. Translation gives CASSLTVTGELFF. The rearrangement joins TRBV12-3 or TRBV12-4 to TRBJ2-2; D is ambiguous. The V end was cut by 2 bases, the J end by 5 bases, with 6 bases between. This CDR3 comprises 13 residues.

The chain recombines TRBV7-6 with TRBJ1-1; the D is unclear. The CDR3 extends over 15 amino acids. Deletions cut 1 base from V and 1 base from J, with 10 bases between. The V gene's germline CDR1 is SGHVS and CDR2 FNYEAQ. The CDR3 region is CASSLDPGENTEAFF. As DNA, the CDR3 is TGTGCCAGCAGCTTAGATCCGGGAGAGAACACTGAAGCTTTCTTT.

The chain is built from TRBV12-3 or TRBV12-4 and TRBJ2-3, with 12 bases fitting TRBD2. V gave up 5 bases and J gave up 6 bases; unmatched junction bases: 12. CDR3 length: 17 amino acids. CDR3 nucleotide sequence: TGTGCCAGCAGTATAAGACTAGCGGGGGTGTCCCCCGATACGCAGTATTTT. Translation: CASSIRLAGVSPDTQYF.

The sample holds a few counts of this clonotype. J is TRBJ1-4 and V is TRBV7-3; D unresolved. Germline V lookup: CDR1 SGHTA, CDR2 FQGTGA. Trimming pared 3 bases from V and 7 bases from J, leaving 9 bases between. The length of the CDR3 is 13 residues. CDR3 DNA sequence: TGTGCCAGCAGCTTCGGCCCAGGTGAAAAACTGTTTTTT. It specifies CASSFGPGEKLFF.

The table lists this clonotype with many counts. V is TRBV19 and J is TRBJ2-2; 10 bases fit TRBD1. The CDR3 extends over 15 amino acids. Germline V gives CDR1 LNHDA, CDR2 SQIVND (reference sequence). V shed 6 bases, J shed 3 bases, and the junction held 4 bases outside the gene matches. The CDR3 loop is CASSRDRGHTGELFF. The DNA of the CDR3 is TGTGCCAGTAGCCGGGACAGGGGACACACCGGGGAGCTGTTTTTT.

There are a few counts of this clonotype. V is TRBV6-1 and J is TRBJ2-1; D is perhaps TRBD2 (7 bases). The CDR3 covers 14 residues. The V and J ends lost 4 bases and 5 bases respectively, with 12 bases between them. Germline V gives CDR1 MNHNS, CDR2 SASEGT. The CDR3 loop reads CASSGGGANNEQFF. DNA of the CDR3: TGTGCCAGCAGTGGAGGGGGGGCCAACAATGAGCAGTTCTTC.

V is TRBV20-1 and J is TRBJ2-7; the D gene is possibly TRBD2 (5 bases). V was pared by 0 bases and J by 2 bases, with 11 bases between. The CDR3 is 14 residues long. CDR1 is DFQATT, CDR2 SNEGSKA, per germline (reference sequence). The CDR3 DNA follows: TGCAGTGCTAGAGAAGGACTCGCCACCTACGAGCAGTACTTC. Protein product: CSAREGLATYEQYF.